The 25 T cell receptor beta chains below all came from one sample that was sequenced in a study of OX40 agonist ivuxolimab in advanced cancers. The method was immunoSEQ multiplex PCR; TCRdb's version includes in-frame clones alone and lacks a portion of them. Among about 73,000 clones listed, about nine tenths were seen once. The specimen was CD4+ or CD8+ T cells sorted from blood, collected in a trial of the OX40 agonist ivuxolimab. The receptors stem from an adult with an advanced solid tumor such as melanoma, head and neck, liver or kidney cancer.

Written as DNA, the CDR3 is TGTGCCAGCAGCCGGGGGACAGGGGGCGATCAGCCCCAGCATTTT. It translates to CASSRGTGGDQPQHF. J is TRBJ1-5 and V is TRBV2; TRBD1 aligns across 12 bases. V dropped 6 bases and J dropped 5; count of bases not matched to a gene: 5. The CDR3 is 15 residues long. Germline-derived CDR1 and CDR2 are SNHLY and FYNNEI.

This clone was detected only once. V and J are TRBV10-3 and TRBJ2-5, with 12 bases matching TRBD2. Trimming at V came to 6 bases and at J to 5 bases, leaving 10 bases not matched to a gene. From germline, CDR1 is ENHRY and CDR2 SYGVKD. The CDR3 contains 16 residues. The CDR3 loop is CAISDGLAGKGETQYF. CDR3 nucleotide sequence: TGTGCCATCAGCGATGGACTAGCGGGAAAGGGTGAGACCCAGTACTTC.

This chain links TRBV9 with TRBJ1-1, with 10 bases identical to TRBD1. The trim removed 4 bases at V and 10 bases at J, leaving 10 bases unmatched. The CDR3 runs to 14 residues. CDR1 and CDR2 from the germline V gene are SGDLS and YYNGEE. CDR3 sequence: CASSTPDRGGVAFF. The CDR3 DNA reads TGTGCCAGCAGCACCCCGGACAGGGGGGGAGTAGCTTTCTTT.

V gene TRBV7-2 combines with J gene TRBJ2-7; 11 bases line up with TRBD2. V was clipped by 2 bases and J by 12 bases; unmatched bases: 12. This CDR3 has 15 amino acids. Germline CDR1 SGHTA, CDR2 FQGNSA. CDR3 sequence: CASSLQGLAGGDRYF. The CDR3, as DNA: TGTGCCAGCAGCTTACAAGGGTTAGCGGGAGGGGACCGGTACTTC.

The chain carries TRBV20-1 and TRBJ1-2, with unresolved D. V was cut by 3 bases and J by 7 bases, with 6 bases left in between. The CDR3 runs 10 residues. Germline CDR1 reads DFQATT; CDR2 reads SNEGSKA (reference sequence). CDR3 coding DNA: TGCAGTGCTAGTTCCCGTGGCTACACCTTC. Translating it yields CSASSRGYTF.

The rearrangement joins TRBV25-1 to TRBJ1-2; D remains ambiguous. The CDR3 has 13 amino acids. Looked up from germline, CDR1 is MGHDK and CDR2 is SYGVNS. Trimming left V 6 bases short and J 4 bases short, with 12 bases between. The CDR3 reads CASSPSGIYGYTF. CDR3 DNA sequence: TGTGCCAGCAGCCCAAGTGGGATCTATGGCTACACCTTC.

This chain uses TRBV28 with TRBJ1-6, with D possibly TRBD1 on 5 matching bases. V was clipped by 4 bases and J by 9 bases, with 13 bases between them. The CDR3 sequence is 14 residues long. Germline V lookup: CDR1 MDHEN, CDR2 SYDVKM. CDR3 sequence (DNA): TGTGCCAGCAGTTATCGCAGGGATACTTCACCCCTCCACTTT. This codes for CASSYRRDTSPLHF.

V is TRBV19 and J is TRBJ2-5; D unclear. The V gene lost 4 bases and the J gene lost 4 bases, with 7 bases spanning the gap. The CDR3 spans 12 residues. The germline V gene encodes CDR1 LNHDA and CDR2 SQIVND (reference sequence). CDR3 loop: CASSTRGETQYF. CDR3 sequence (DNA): TGTGCCAGTAGTACCCGAGGAGAGACCCAGTACTTC.

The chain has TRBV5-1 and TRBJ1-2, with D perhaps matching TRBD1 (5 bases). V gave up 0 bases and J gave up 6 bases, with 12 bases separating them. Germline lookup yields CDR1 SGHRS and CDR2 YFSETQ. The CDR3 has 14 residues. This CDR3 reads CASSLDWGTDGYTF. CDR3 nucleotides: TGCGCCAGCAGCTTGGATTGGGGGACTGATGGCTACACCTTC.

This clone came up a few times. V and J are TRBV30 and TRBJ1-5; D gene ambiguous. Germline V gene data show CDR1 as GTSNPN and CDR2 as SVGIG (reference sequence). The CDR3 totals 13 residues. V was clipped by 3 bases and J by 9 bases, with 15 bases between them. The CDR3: CAWRYGGSGPQHF. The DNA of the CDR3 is TGTGCCTGGAGATATGGCGGCTCGGGGCCCCAGCATTTT.

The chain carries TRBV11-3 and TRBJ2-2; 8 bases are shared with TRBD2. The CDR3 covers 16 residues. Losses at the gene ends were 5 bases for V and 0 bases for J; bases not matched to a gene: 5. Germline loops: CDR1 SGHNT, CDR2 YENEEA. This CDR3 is CASSKLSGANTGELFF. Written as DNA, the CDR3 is TGTGCCAGCAGCAAACTTAGCGGGGCGAACACCGGGGAGCTGTTTTTT. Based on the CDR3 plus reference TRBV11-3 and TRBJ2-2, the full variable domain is EAGVVQSPRYKIIEKKQPVAFWCNPISGHNTLYWYLQNLGQGPELLIRYENEEAVDDSQLPKDRFSAERLKGVDSTLKIQPAELGDSAVYLCASSKLSGANTGELFFGEGSRLTVL.

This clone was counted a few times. CDR3 amino acids: CASSSGAGGTEAFF. The CDR3 DNA follows: TGTGCCAGCAGCTCCGGCGCGGGGGGCACTGAAGCTTTCTTT. The chain links TRBV7-2 to TRBJ1-1; D possibly corresponds to TRBD1 (5 bases). V was shortened by 4 bases and J by 4 bases, with 13 bases between the two germline ends. The CDR3 has 14 amino acids. CDR1 SGHTA and CDR2 FQGNSA come from the germline V gene.

CDR3 region: CASSLTSGGPRTGELFF. DNA of the CDR3: TGTGCCAGCAGCTTGACTAGCGGGGGGCCGAGGACCGGGGAGCTGTTTTTT. This rearrangement joins TRBV5-6 to TRBJ2-2; 12 bases align to TRBD2. Germline lookup yields CDR1 SGHDT and CDR2 YYEEEE. The CDR3 contains 17 residues. V shed 1 base, J shed 5 bases, and the junction held 6 bases outside the gene matches. The full variable domain, rest sourced from reference TRBV5-6 and TRBJ2-2, is DAGVTQSPTHLIKTRGQQVTLRCSPKSGHDTVSWYQQALGQGPQFIFQYYEEEERQRGNFPDRFSGHQFPNYSSELNVNALLLGDSALYLCASSLTSGGPRTGELFFGEGSRLTVL.

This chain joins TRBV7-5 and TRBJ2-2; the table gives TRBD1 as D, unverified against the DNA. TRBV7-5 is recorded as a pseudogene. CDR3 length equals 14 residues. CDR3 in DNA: TGTGCCACAGGCGGGACAGGGGAAACCGGGGAGCTGTTTTTT. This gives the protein CATGGTGETGELFF.

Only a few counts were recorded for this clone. The CDR3 sequence: CAIRADSPTGYTF. CDR3 sequence (DNA): TGTGCCATCAGAGCGGACAGTCCGACGGGCTACACCTTC. The J gene is TRBJ1-2, the V gene TRBV10-3; D is possibly TRBD1 (6 bases). With 6 bases removed from V and 8 bases from J, the gap between germline ends came to 16 bases. Germline CDR1 is ENHRY and CDR2 is SYGVKD. The CDR3 extends over 13 amino acids.

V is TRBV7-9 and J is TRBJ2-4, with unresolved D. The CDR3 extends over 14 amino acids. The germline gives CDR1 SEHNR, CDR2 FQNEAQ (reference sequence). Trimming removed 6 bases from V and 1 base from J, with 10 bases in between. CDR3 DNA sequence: TGTGCCAGCAGTTATAGTGTTGCCAAAAACATTCAGTACTTC. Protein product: CASSYSVAKNIQYF.

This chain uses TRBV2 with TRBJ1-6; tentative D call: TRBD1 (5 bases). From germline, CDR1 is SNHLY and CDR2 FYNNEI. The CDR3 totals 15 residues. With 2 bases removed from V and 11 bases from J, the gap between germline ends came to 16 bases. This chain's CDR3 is CASSESEGSRTPLHF. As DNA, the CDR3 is TGTGCCAGCAGTGAAAGTGAGGGGAGCAGGACACCCCTCCACTTT.

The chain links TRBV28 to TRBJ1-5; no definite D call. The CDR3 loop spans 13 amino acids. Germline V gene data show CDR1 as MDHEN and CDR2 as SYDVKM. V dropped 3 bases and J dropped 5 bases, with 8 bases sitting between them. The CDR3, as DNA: TGTGCCAGCAGTTTTTCTAGTTATCAGCCCCAGCATTTT. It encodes CASSFSSYQPQHF. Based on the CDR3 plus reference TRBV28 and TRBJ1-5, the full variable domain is DVKVTQSSRYLVKRTGEKVFLECVQDMDHENMFWYRQDPGLGLRLIYFSYDVKMKEKGDIPEGYSVSREKKERFSLILESASTNQTSMYLCASSFSSYQPQHFGDGTRLSIL.

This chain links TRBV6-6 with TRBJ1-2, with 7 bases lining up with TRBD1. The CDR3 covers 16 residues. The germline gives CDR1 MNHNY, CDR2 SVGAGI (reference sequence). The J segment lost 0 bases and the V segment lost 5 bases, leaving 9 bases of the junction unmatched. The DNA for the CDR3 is TGTGCCAGCAGTCCTATAGGGACAGCCTCTAACTATGGCTACACCTTC. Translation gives CASSPIGTASNYGYTF.

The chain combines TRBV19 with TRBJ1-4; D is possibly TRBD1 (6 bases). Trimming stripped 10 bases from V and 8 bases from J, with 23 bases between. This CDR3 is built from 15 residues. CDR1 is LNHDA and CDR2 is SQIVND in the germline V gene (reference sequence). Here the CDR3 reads CATSPQGIHREKLFF. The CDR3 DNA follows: TGTGCCACCTCGCCCCAGGGGATTCATAGGGAAAAACTGTTTTTT. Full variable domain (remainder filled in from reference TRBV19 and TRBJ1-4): DGGITQSPKYLFRKEGQNVTLSCEQNLNHDAMYWYRQDPGQGLRLIYYSQIVNDFQKGDIAEGYSVSREKKESFPLTVTSAQKNPTAFYLCATSPQGIHREKLFFGSGTQLSVL.

The CDR3 DNA reads TGTGCCAGCAGTCCCTTACGGACAGGGGCCACCATATATTTT. It translates to CASSPLRTGATIYF. This chain links TRBV28 with TRBJ1-3; 9 bases are a match to TRBD1. Germline V gene lookup returns CDR1 MDHEN and CDR2 SYDVKM. This CDR3 comprises 14 residues. Unmatched junction bases numbered 8, after V lost 5 bases and J lost 9 bases.

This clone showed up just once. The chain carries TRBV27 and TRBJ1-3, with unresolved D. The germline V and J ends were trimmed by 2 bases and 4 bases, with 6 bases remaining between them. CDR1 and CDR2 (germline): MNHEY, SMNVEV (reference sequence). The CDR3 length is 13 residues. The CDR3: CASSLREGNTIYF. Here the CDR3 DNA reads TGTGCCAGCAGTTTACGGGAAGGAAACACCATATATTTT.

The CDR3 protein is CASSYSGMNTEAFF. The DNA of the CDR3 is TGTGCCAGCAGTTACTCAGGGATGAACACTGAAGCTTTCTTT. The chain uses TRBV6-5 and TRBJ1-1; D is uncertain. The CDR3 consists of 14 residues. V was shortened by 0 bases and J by 0 bases, with 5 bases between the two germline ends. Per the germline V gene, CDR1 is MNHEY and CDR2 is SVGAGI.

The CDR3 coding sequence is TGCGCCAGCAGCTTGGGGACTAGCAGAGCCTACAATGAGCAGTTCTTC. Translation: CASSLGTSRAYNEQFF. V is TRBV5-1 and J is TRBJ2-1, with 8 bases aligning to TRBD2. This CDR3 has 16 amino acids. Losses at the gene ends were 0 bases for V and 2 bases for J; bases not matched to a gene: 4. Germline V gives CDR1 SGHRS, CDR2 YFSETQ.

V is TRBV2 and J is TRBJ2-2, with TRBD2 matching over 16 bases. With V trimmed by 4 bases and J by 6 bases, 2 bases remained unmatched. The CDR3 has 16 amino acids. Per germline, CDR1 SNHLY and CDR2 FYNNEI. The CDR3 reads CASSGGTSGRAGELFF. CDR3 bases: TGTGCCAGCAGTGGGGGGACTAGCGGGAGGGCCGGGGAGCTGTTTTTT.